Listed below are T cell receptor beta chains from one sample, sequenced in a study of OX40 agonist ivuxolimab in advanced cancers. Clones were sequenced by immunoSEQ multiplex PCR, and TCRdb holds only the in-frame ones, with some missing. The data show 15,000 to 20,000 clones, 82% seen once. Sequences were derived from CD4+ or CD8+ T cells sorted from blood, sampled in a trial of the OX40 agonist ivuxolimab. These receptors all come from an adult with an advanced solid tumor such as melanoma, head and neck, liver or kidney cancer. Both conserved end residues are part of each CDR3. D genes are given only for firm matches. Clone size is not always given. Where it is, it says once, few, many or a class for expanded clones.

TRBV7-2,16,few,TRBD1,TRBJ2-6,TGTGCCAGCAGCCGGACAGGGGGTTCTGGGGCCAACGTCCTGACTTTC,CASSRTGGSGANVLTF
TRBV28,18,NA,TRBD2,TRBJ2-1,TGTGCCAGCAGTTTATTCGACCTAGCGGGAGGGCCTGGGGATGAGCAGTTCTTC,CASSLFDLAGGPGDEQFF
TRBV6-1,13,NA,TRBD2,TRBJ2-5,TGTGCCAGCAGTGAAGTGACTAGCGCCCCTAAGTACTTC,CASSEVTSAPKYF
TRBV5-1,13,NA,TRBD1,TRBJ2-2,TGCGCCAGCAGCGGACAGGGCACCGGGGAGCTGTTTTTT,CASSGQGTGELFF
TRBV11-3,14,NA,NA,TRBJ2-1,TGTGCCAGCAGCGTGGAGGGTCCTTACAATGAGCAGTTCTTC,CASSVEGPYNEQFF
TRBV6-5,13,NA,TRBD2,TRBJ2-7,TGTGCCAGCAGTTGGACGGGGGGTTACGAGCAGTACTTC,CASSWTGGYEQYF
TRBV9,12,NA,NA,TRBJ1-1,TGTGCCAGCAGCGTAGTGACAGGTCAAGCTTTCTTT,CASSVVTGQAFF
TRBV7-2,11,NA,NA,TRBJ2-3,TGTGCCAGCAGCTTTTTTGATACGCAGTATTTT,CASSFFDTQYF
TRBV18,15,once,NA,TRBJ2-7,TGTGCCAGCTCACAAATGACACAGGAATCCTACGAGCAGTACTTC,CASSQMTQESYEQYF
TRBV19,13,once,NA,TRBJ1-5,TGTGCCAGTAGTATCGGGAGAAATCAGCCCCAGCATTTT,CASSIGRNQPQHF
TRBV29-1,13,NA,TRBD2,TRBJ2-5,TGCAGCGTTGATGCGGGGAGGGGAGAGACCCAGTACTTC,CSVDAGRGETQYF
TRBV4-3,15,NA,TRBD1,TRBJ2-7,TGCGCCAGCAGCCATGCCGGGACAGGGGACTACGAGCAGTACTTC,CASSHAGTGDYEQYF
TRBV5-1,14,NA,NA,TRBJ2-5,TGCGCCAGCAGCCGGGACCCGGGAGTTGAGACCCAGTACTTC,CASSRDPGVETQYF
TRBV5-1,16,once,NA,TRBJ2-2,TGCGCCAGCAGCTTTAGCAGTATTTCTAACACCGGGGAGCTGTTTTTT,CASSFSSISNTGELFF
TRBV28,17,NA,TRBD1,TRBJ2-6,TGTGCCAGCAGAGGACAGGGGGCTAATTCTGGGGCCAACGTCCTGACTTTC,CASRGQGANSGANVLTF
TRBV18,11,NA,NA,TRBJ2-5,TGTGCCAGCTCACCAGGAGAGACCCAGTACTTC,CASSPGETQYF
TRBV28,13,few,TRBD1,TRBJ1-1,TGTGCCAGCAGGGGACAGCTGAACACTGAAGCTTTCTTT,CASRGQLNTEAFF
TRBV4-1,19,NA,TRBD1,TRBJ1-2,TGCGCCAGCAGCCAAGATGGAAGGGACAGGGGTCCCAGGAGGTCCGGCTACACCTTC,CASSQDGRDRGPRRSGYTF
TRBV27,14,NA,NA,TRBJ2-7,TGTGCCAGCAGTCGAGCCAGAATCTCCTACGAGCAGTACTTC,CASSRARISYEQYF
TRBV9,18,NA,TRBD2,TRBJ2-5,TGTGCCAGCAGCGTAGGACTAGCGGGAGGGAAAGGCCAAGAGACCCAGTACTTC,CASSVGLAGGKGQETQYF
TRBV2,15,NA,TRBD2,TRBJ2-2,TGTGCCAGCAGCCGGTCGGGGGGACACACCGGGGAGCTGTTTTTT,CASSRSGGHTGELFF
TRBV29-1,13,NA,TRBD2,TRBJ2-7,TGCAGCGTTGCCCTAGCGGGAGGATACGAGCAGTACTTC,CSVALAGGYEQYF
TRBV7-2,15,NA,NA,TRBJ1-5,TGTGCCAGCAGCCGGACGCGGGGGGAGAATCAGCCCCAGCATTTT,CASSRTRGENQPQHF
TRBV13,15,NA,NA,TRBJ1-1,TGTGCCAGCAGTCCACAGACAGCCGCGAACACTGAAGCTTTCTTT,CASSPQTAANTEAFF
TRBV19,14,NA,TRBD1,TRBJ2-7,TGTGCCAGTAGTCGCACAGGGGACCCCTACGAGCAGTACTTC,CASSRTGDPYEQYF
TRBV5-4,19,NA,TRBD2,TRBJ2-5,TGTGCCAGCAGCTCCGCCGCACCGGGACTAGCGGGGGGGCGGGAGACCCAGTACTTC,CASSSAAPGLAGGRETQYF
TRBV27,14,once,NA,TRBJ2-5,TGTGCCAGCAGACTCATAGGGTCTGGAGAGACCCAGTACTTC,CASRLIGSGETQYF
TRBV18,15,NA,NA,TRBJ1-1,TGTGCCAGCTCACCTGGAGTAACGGTGTACACTGAAGCTTTCTTT,CASSPGVTVYTEAFF
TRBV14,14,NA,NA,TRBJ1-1,TGTGCCAGCACTTATGGGGGCCCGAACACTGAAGCTTTCTTT,CASTYGGPNTEAFF
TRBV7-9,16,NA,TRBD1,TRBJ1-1,TGTGCCAGCAGCGGAGTGCAGGGGGCGAGGAACACTGAAGCTTTCTTT,CASSGVQGARNTEAFF
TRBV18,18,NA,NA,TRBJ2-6,TGTGCCAGCTCACCACCGCATCCACTTGGCTCTGGGGCCAACGTCCTGACTTTC,CASSPPHPLGSGANVLTF
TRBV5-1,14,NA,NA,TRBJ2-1,TGCGCCAGCAGAAGGGTGTCGGGGCAAAATGAGCAGTTCTTC,CASRRVSGQNEQFF
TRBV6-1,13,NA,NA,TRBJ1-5,TGTGCCAGCAGTGGACAGGACTATCAGCCCCAGCATTTT,CASSGQDYQPQHF
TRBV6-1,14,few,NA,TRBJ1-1,TGTGCCAGCAGTGTTAGACAGTCGAACACTGAAGCTTTCTTT,CASSVRQSNTEAFF
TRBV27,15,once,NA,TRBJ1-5,TGTGCCAGCAGTGACCGCCGTCTGAGCAATCAGCTCCAGCATTTT,CASSDRRLSNQLQHF
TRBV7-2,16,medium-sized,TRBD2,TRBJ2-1,TGTGCCAGCAGCACCCGACTAGCGGGGGGGCGGGGTGAGCAGTTCTTC,CASSTRLAGGRGEQFF
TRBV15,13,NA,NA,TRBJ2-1,TGTGCCACCAGCCTGACAGGCGACAATGAGCAGTTCTTC,CATSLTGDNEQFF
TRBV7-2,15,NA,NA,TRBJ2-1,TGTGCCAGCAGCTTAAAGGGGGTAAGCTACAATGAGCAGTTCTTC,CASSLKGVSYNEQFF
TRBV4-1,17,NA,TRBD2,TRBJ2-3,TGCGCCAGCAGCCAAGTGTCTGGCGGGAGGTCCCCAGATACGCAGTATTTT,CASSQVSGGRSPDTQYF
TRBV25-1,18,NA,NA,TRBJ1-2,TGTGCCAGCAGTGAAAGCGGGACCGAGGGACGGATGAGATATGGCTACACCTTC,CASSESGTEGRMRYGYTF
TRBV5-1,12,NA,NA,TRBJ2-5,TGCGCCAGCAGCTTGGACCAAGAGACCCAGTACTTC,CASSLDQETQYF
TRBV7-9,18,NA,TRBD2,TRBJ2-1,TGTGCCAGCAGCTCCACCGCACTAAGCGGGAGCCCCTACAATGAGCAGTTCTTC,CASSSTALSGSPYNEQFF
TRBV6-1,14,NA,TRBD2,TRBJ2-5,TGTGCCAGCAGGCAGCTAGCGGGACGAGAGACCCAGTACTTC,CASRQLAGRETQYF
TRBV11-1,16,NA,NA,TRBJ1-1,TGTGCCAGCAGCGCGGCGCTGAGGACGGAGAACACTGAAGCTTTCTTT,CASSAALRTENTEAFF
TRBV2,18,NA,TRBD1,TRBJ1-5,TGTGCCAGCAGACGGGCCGGGACAGGGGCTCTTAGCAATCAGCCCCAGCATTTT,CASRRAGTGALSNQPQHF
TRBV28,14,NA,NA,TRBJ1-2,TGTGCCAGCAGTTTATTTTGGGGGGCGGAGGGCTACACCTTC,CASSLFWGAEGYTF
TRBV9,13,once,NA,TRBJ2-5,TGTGCCAGCAGCGTAGACGCGCGAGAGACCCAGTACTTC,CASSVDARETQYF